The 25 T cell receptor beta chains presented below share a single source sample, sequenced in a study of blood T cell repertoires in COVID-19. Repertoires were generated with immunoSEQ multiplex PCR, while TCRdb's copy carries only in-frame clones and drops some. Of 300,000 or so clones in the sample, 65% to 90% were seen once. Material for sequencing was PBMCs or T cells enriched from blood (not recorded which). The source is a woman aged 40 to 50 with acute COVID-19.

The rearrangement links TRBV3-1 (or the pseudogene TRBV3-2) to TRBJ1-2, with TRBD1 matching over 8 bases. V shed 3 bases and J 5 bases; nucleotides not matched to a gene: 8. This CDR3 contains 15 residues. CDR1 LGHDT and CDR2 YNNKEL come from the germline V gene (reference sequence). This chain's CDR3 is CASSHGAGGGYGYTF. The CDR3 DNA reads TGTGCCAGCAGCCACGGGGCAGGGGGCGGGTATGGCTACACCTTC.

The chain is built from TRBV28 and TRBJ2-1, with 9 bases aligning to TRBD1. CDR1 is MDHEN, CDR2 SYDVKM, per germline. The CDR3 runs 15 residues. The ends lost 5 bases at V and 4 bases at J; junction bases unmatched: 6. The CDR3 nucleotides are TGTGCCAGCAGTATTACCGGGACAGGGTACAATGAGCAGTTCTTC. Protein: CASSITGTGYNEQFF.

The sample holds a few counts of this clone. V and J are TRBV5-5 and TRBJ2-6; D gene unclear. The CDR3 has 16 amino acids. The germline V and J ends were trimmed by 2 bases and 0 bases, with 9 bases remaining between them. Germline CDR1 SGHKS, CDR2 YYEKEE (reference sequence). DNA of the CDR3: TGTGCCAGCAGCTTATCGGTGCTCTCTGGGGCCAACGTCCTGACTTTC. It is translated as CASSLSVLSGANVLTF.

This clone was seen only once. DNA for the CDR3: TGTGCCAGCAGCTTAGACCTAGTTGATGAGCAGTTCTTC. Translated, it gives CASSLDLVDEQFF. V gene TRBV7-3 combines with J gene TRBJ2-1; D call uncertain. Deletions cut 2 bases from V and 8 bases from J, with 10 bases between. The germline CDR1 and CDR2 sequences are SGHTA and FQGTGA. CDR3 length: 13 residues.

J is TRBJ2-3 and V is TRBV10-3; 7 positions match TRBD2. V lost 2 bases, J lost 4 bases, and 9 bases stayed unmatched. This CDR3 contains 16 residues. The germline V gene has CDR1 ENHRY and CDR2 SYGVKD. The CDR3 sequence: CAISETERGGADTQYF. CDR3 bases: TGTGCCATCAGTGAGACCGAGCGGGGAGGGGCAGATACGCAGTATTTT.

This sequence joins TRBV6-2 or TRBV6-3 and TRBJ2-3; 12 nucleotides agree with TRBD2. V was clipped by 2 bases and J by 4 bases; unmatched bases: 4. Germline V gives CDR1 MNHEY, CDR2 SVGEGT. This CDR3 region has 16 residues. This chain's CDR3 is CASSYPSGGVADTQYF. CDR3 nucleotide sequence: TGTGCCAGCAGTTACCCTAGCGGGGGGGTTGCAGATACGCAGTATTTT.

The genes are TRBV25-1 and TRBJ1-6, with TRBD1 matching 9 bases. Germline values: CDR1 MGHDK, CDR2 SYGVNS. The CDR3 totals 12 residues. V was clipped by 11 bases and J by 8 bases; unmatched bases: 4. For the CDR3, the DNA is TGTGCCGTGGGACAGGGCCATTCACCCCTCCACTTT. This encodes CAVGQGHSPLHF.

The chain has TRBV6-5 and TRBJ1-1; D gene unclear. Trimming stripped 4 bases from V and 2 bases from J, with 11 bases between. CDR3 length: 14 residues. Germline V lookup: CDR1 MNHEY, CDR2 SVGAGI. The CDR3 DNA reads as TGTGCCAGCAGTTTTGAGACACAAAACACTGAAGCTTTCTTT. This gives the protein CASSFETQNTEAFF.

The chain has TRBV28 and TRBJ1-1; D is uncertain. Trimming removed 5 bases at V and 1 base at J, with 11 bases between. There are 14 residues in the CDR3. Germline lookup yields CDR1 MDHEN and CDR2 SYDVKM. The CDR3 reads CASSPLAGNTEAFF. CDR3 coding DNA: TGTGCCAGCAGTCCTCTGGCGGGGAACACTGAAGCTTTCTTT.

The chain carries TRBV10-3 and TRBJ2-3; 10 bases line up with TRBD1. Germline-derived CDR1 and CDR2 are ENHRY and SYGVKD. The CDR3 consists of 16 residues. With V trimmed by 7 bases and J by 2 bases, 9 bases remained unmatched. The CDR3 region is CAINSGQGGNTDTQYF. The CDR3 DNA reads TGTGCCATCAACTCCGGACAGGGGGGGAACACAGATACGCAGTATTTT.

The rearrangement uses TRBV6-5 and TRBJ1-2; 9 nucleotides match TRBD1. V dropped 4 bases and J dropped 5; count of bases not matched to a gene: 11. From germline, CDR1 is MNHEY and CDR2 SVGAGI. The CDR3 contains 16 residues. CDR3 in DNA: TGTGCCAGCAGTTCCACTACGACAGGGGGAGGATATGGCTACACCTTC. Amino acid sequence: CASSSTTTGGGYGYTF.

The chain recombines TRBV29-1 with TRBJ2-3, with TRBD1 as a possible D gene (5 bases). Germline V gene lookup returns CDR1 SQVTM and CDR2 ANQGSEA. CDR3 length equals 14 residues. V shed 5 bases and J shed 0 bases, with 12 bases lying between them. The CDR3 DNA is TGCAGCGTTCCAAGGGGCAGTAGCACAGATACGCAGTATTTT. Translation: CSVPRGSSTDTQYF.

The chain combines TRBV9 with TRBJ1-6, with D possibly being TRBD1 (6 bases). This CDR3 contains 14 residues. Germline V gives CDR1 SGDLS, CDR2 YYNGEE. Trimming pared 4 bases from V and 7 bases from J, leaving 12 bases between. The CDR3 spells CASSSRTANSPLHF. The CDR3, as DNA: TGTGCCAGCAGCTCACGGACAGCAAATTCACCCCTCCACTTT.

This chain connects TRBV6-5 to TRBJ1-1; D is unresolved. The CDR3 length is 13 residues. Trimming removed 5 bases at V and 11 bases at J, with 18 bases between. Germline loops: CDR1 MNHEY, CDR2 SVGAGI. CDR3: CASSPRTSGLAFF. The CDR3 DNA is TGTGCCAGCAGTCCCCGAACTAGCGGCTTGGCTTTCTTT.

The rearrangement links TRBV6-5 to TRBJ1-4; D is perhaps TRBD1 (5 bases). The CDR3 totals 16 residues. Germline values: CDR1 MNHEY, CDR2 SVGAGI. The V end lost 0 bases, the J end lost 7 bases, and 15 bases lay between the germline ends. CDR3 loop: CASSYSGSRGPEKLFF. The CDR3 DNA is TGTGCCAGCAGTTACTCGGGCTCAAGGGGCCCTGAAAAACTGTTTTTT.

V is TRBV18 and J is TRBJ1-2, with TRBD1 matching over 7 bases. This CDR3 is 14 amino acids long. Germline values: CDR1 KGHSH, CDR2 LQKENI. Germline trimming cut 3 bases from V and 2 bases from J; bases unmatched to any gene: 3. The DNA for the CDR3 is TGTGCCAGCTCACCGGACAGGAACAACTATGGCTACACCTTC. It encodes CASSPDRNNYGYTF.

The rearrangement links TRBV11-2 to TRBJ2-3; 9 bases align to TRBD2. Germline assignment: CDR1 SGHAT and CDR2 FQNNGV. V was clipped by 5 bases and J by 0 bases; unmatched bases: 6. This CDR3 has 16 residues. CDR3 sequence (DNA): TGTGCCAGCAGCACCCGACTAGCGGCTAGCACAGATACGCAGTATTTT. Translated: CASSTRLAASTDTQYF.

The chain employs TRBV9 and TRBJ2-3; 7 bases are a match to TRBD2. The germline V gene has CDR1 SGDLS and CDR2 YYNGEE. V was pared by 3 bases and J by 6 bases, with 13 bases of the junction left unmatched. The CDR3 runs 16 residues. The CDR3 sequence: CASSAGGTPLSDTQYF. Written as DNA, the CDR3 is TGTGCCAGCAGCGCCGGGGGGACGCCACTCTCCGATACGCAGTATTTT.

This clone was recorded once. The V gene is TRBV9, the J gene TRBJ2-1, with 7 bases identical to TRBD1. This CDR3 is built from 15 residues. V gave up 2 bases and J gave up 6 bases; unmatched junction bases: 8. Germline CDR1 SGDLS, CDR2 YYNGEE. CDR3 bases: TGTGCCAGCAGCGTTTCAGACAGGGAACTCAATGAGCAGTTCTTC. It codes for CASSVSDRELNEQFF.

The chain has TRBV18 and TRBJ2-7; D is perhaps TRBD2 (6 bases). This CDR3 is 14 amino acids long. Germline V lookup: CDR1 KGHSH, CDR2 LQKENI. V lost 3 bases and J lost 3, with 12 bases in between. The CDR3 spells CASSPGLPFYEQYF. CDR3 DNA: TGTGCCAGCTCACCGGGACTGCCCTTCTACGAGCAGTACTTC.

The V gene is TRBV12-3 or TRBV12-4, the J gene TRBJ1-2, with TRBD1 as a possible D gene (5 bases). The ends were cut back, 3 bases at V and 7 bases at J, with 9 bases in the middle. The CDR3 is made up of 12 amino acids. CDR3 coding DNA: TGTGCCAGCAGTTTTAGGGGTGGTGGCTACACCTTC. Encoded protein: CASSFRGGGYTF.

V gene TRBV19 combines with J gene TRBJ2-7; TRBD1 is a possible D gene (5 bases). Germline V gene lookup returns CDR1 LNHDA and CDR2 SQIVND (reference sequence). This CDR3 is 16 amino acids long. Trimming removed 6 bases at V and 3 bases at J, with 21 bases between. This CDR3 reads CASSHLGAGKSYEQYF. CDR3 DNA sequence: TGTGCCAGTAGCCATCTCGGAGCAGGGAAGAGCTACGAGCAGTACTTC. Complete variable domain (other parts from reference TRBV19 and TRBJ2-7): DGGITQSPKYLFRKEGQNVTLSCEQNLNHDAMYWYRQDPGQGLRLIYYSQIVNDFQKGDIAEGYSVSREKKESFPLTVTSAQKNPTAFYLCASSHLGAGKSYEQYFGPGTRLTVT.

The J gene is TRBJ2-3, the V gene TRBV5-1, with 12 bases that match TRBD2. Germline CDR1 reads SGHRS; CDR2 reads YFSETQ. J gave up 1 base and V 1 base, and 13 bases lay outside the gene matches. The CDR3 runs 20 residues. CDR3 sequence reads: CASSLTSGGTTQRGTDTQYF. The CDR3 DNA follows: TGCGCCAGCAGCTTGACTAGCGGGGGGACCACACAGCGAGGCACAGATACGCAGTATTTT.

The V and J genes are TRBV7-2 and TRBJ2-1; 10 positions agree with TRBD2. V lost 3 bases to trimming and J lost 2 bases; unmatched junction nucleotides: 10. Germline CDR1 SGHTA, CDR2 FQGNSA. The CDR3 is 18 residues long. The CDR3 DNA reads as TGTGCCAGCAGCTTGGGATCACAAGCGGGAGGGACCTACAATGAGCAGTTCTTC. Translated, it gives CASSLGSQAGGTYNEQFF.

V usage is TRBV29-1 and J usage is TRBJ2-2; 7 bases are shared with TRBD2. Germline V gives CDR1 SQVTM, CDR2 ANQGSEA. Trimming at V came to 4 bases and at J to 2 bases, leaving 7 bases not matched to a gene. The CDR3 has 15 residues. The CDR3 DNA is TGCAGCGTTGGACGGCGGGGGACTAACACCGGGGAGCTGTTTTTT. Its translation is CSVGRRGTNTGELFF.